The present T cell receptor (beta chain) was sequenced within a study of blood T cell repertoires in COVID-19. About the study: Collection of acute and convalescent COVID-19 samples took place in the United States, Italy and Spain. PBMCs, B-cell-depleted T cells, or T cells provided the cDNA or gDNA that made up the material.

In the original workflow: Reference gene primer amplification gave estimated nucleated cell counts. The repertoire was sequenced with immunoSEQ multiplex PCR; TCRdb's copy has only in-frame clones and lacks some. The V and J calls and the clone size are those of that table, but D and trimming were determined from the DNA. The data hold approximately 89,000 clones, with over 65% observed a single time. The trim removed 1 base at V and 7 bases at J, leaving 4 bases unmatched. CDR1 MNHEY and CDR2 SVGEGT come from the germline V gene. This CDR3 spans 15 amino acids. The material sequenced was peripheral blood. This receptor was identified in a human donor in a cohort sampled during active COVID-19. V gene TRBV6-2 or TRBV6-3 combines with J gene TRBJ2-7; 13 nucleotides agree with TRBD2. CDR3 coding DNA: TGTGCCAGCAGTTACTATACTAGCGGGAGGGATGAGCAGTACTTC. It codes for CASSYYTSGRDEQYF.